The clone carrying this TCR beta chain was picked up many times. Its antigen remains unidentified. TCR beta CDR3 regions were amplified from RNA transcripts. First-round RT-PCR targeting the TCR CDR3 was performed with the HTBI primer set. MiXCR, run by TCRdb on the multiplex PCR reads, gives a single entry per CDR3 protein. The sample holds 620,000 or so distinct CDR3 sequences, about 15% seen once. Ophthalmopathy cases met thresholds of Clinical Activity Score at least 3, NOSPECS grade at least 4 and duration under 3 months. Used for diagnoses were clinical symptoms, serum thyroxine and TRAb, thyroid ultrasound and orbital computed tomography. This specimen comes from a study of T cells in Graves' hyperthyroidism and ophthalmopathy. Trimming took 0 bases from V and 1 from J, leaving 6 bases between them. Looked up from germline, CDR1 is SGHNT and CDR2 is YENEEA. The CDR3 has 14 amino acids. Whole-study findings and limits: A model of 13 V-J features distinguished ophthalmopathy from stable hyperthyroidism. Blood shared most expanded thyroid clonotypes above 0.001.

Sequenced: blood. This clonotype originated in a woman aged 45-65 years with Graves' ophthalmopathy. The chain links TRBV11-3 to TRBJ1-1; D remains unclear. CDR3 amino acids: CASSLEYPNTEAFF. CDR3 sequence (DNA): TGTGCCAGCAGCTTAGAATACCCGAACACTGAAGCTTTCTTT.